One and the same sample provided the 15 T cell receptor beta chains below, sequenced in a study of cytomegalovirus exposure and HLA in healthy donors. Primers for the PCR totalled 60 Vbeta and 13 Jbeta. Generated by immunoSEQ multiplex PCR, the TCRdb table keeps only in-frame clones and is missing some. This sample has about 150,000 clones, with about 68% found just once. The sequencing input was PBMCs. The receptors come from a man aged 18 to 30 in good health and CMV-seronegative.

V usage is TRBV7-9 and J usage is TRBJ2-5; weak D call: TRBD1 (5 bases). The germline V and J ends were trimmed by 6 bases and 4 bases, with 15 bases remaining between them. CDR3 length: 14 amino acids. Per germline, CDR1 SEHNR and CDR2 FQNEAQ (reference sequence). CDR3 DNA: TGTGCCAGCAGTCAAATCGGTCAGGGAGAGACCCAGTACTTC. It codes for CASSQIGQGETQYF.

CDR3 sequence reads: CASRSGMNTGELFF. For the CDR3, the DNA is TGTGCCAGCAGGAGCGGGATGAACACCGGGGAGCTGTTTTTT. J is TRBJ2-2 and V is TRBV6-6, with 7 bases fitting TRBD2. The CDR3 contains 14 residues. Germline V gives CDR1 MNHNY, CDR2 SVGAGI (reference sequence). Germline trimming cut 6 bases from V and 1 base from J; bases unmatched to any gene: 2.

J is TRBJ2-7 and V is TRBV27; a possible D gene is TRBD2 (6 bases). Germline assignment: CDR1 MNHEY and CDR2 SMNVEV (reference sequence). The CDR3 has 15 amino acids. V was pared by 0 bases and J by 4 bases, with 13 bases between. This chain's CDR3 is CASSLSRDSGYEQYF. DNA for the CDR3: TGTGCCAGCAGTTTATCGCGGGACTCAGGGTACGAGCAGTACTTC.

This clone was counted a single time. The rearrangement uses TRBV7-6 and TRBJ2-1, with a weak D call TRBD1 (5 bases). The V and J ends lost 3 bases and 2 bases respectively, with 5 bases between them. This CDR3 comprises 13 residues. In germline, CDR1 is SGHVS, CDR2 FNYEAQ. The CDR3 is CASSLDTYNEQFF. CDR3 sequence (DNA): TGTGCCAGCAGCTTGGACACCTACAATGAGCAGTTCTTC.

The chain combines TRBV21-1 with TRBJ2-7; TRBD2, the table's D call, was not compared with the DNA. TRBV21-1 is classified as a pseudogene. The CDR3 consists of 9 residues. The DNA for the CDR3 is TGTGCCAGCCCGGTCGAGCAGTACTTC. It translates to CASPVEQYF.

This chain joins TRBV5-6 and TRBJ2-7; D remains unclear. Trimming cost V 2 bases and J 2 bases, with 14 bases left between them. The CDR3 contains 15 residues. Per the germline V gene, CDR1 is SGHDT and CDR2 is YYEEEE. In nucleotides, the CDR3 is TGTGCCAGCAGCTTTTTTGCGGCGGCCACCTACGAGCAGTACTTC. Translating it yields CASSFFAAATYEQYF. Looking up the rest from reference TRBV5-6 and TRBJ2-7 gives the full variable domain: DAGVTQSPTHLIKTRGQQVTLRCSPKSGHDTVSWYQQALGQGPQFIFQYYEEEERQRGNFPDRFSGHQFPNYSSELNVNALLLGDSALYLCASSFFAAATYEQYFGPGTRLTVT.

This chain joins TRBV27 and TRBJ2-1, with D tentatively TRBD2 (5 bases). CDR1 is MNHEY, CDR2 SMNVEV, per germline (reference sequence). The length of the CDR3 is 12 residues. V was clipped by 6 bases and J by 10 bases, with 13 bases between them. The CDR3: CASSWTGREQFF. CDR3 nucleotides: TGTGCCAGCAGCTGGACTGGCCGGGAGCAGTTCTTC.

The chain has TRBV5-1 and TRBJ1-1; unclear D gene. V lost 4 bases and J lost 4, with 17 bases in between. The germline gives CDR1 SGHRS, CDR2 YFSETQ. This CDR3 has 15 amino acids. CDR3: CASSRTGPTSTEAFF. CDR3 DNA: TGCGCCAGCAGCAGGACTGGACCTACGAGCACTGAAGCTTTCTTT.

The chain uses TRBV19 and TRBJ2-7, with 8 positions matching TRBD1. With V trimmed by 3 bases and J by 1 base, 5 bases remained unmatched. Germline V gene sequence: CDR1 LNHDA, CDR2 SQIVND (reference sequence). The CDR3 totals 15 residues. The CDR3 reads CASSMKGQGSYEQYF. The CDR3 DNA reads as TGTGCCAGTAGTATGAAAGGACAGGGTTCCTACGAGCAGTACTTC.

V and J are TRBV25-1 and TRBJ1-5; D gene uncertain. Trimming removed 5 bases from V and 0 bases from J, with 11 bases in between. CDR3 size: 15 residues. The germline gives CDR1 MGHDK, CDR2 SYGVNS. CDR3 loop: CASSSGLYSNQPQHF. The CDR3 DNA sequence: TGTGCCAGCAGTTCAGGCCTATATAGCAATCAGCCCCAGCATTTT.

This rearrangement joins TRBV7-9 to TRBJ1-5; D is unclear. The germline gives CDR1 SEHNR, CDR2 FQNEAQ (reference sequence). The CDR3 is 12 residues long. V gave up 6 bases and J gave up 4 bases, with 7 bases separating them. The CDR3 nucleotides are TGTGCCAGCAGAAGGGAGAATCAGCCCCAGCATTTT. Its protein is CASRRENQPQHF.

V and J are TRBV7-5 and TRBJ2-2; the table gives TRBD2 as D, unverified against the DNA. TRBV7-5 is marked as a pseudogene. The CDR3 is 14 residues long. Here the CDR3 reads CVRSLGPPTGELFF. In DNA, the CDR3 is TGTGTCAGAAGCTTAGGTCCTCCCACCGGGGAGCTGTTTTTT.

This clone was detected only a few times. The chain combines TRBV11-2 with TRBJ2-4; D gene uncertain. The CDR3 loop spans 14 amino acids. Germline V lookup: CDR1 SGHAT, CDR2 FQNNGV. Trimming left V 7 bases short and J 6 bases short, with 16 bases between. CDR3 nucleotides: TGTGCCAGCAACTCTCCACCGGTTGGAAACATTCAGTACTTC. Amino acids: CASNSPPVGNIQYF.

This sequence joins TRBV5-1 and TRBJ1-3; possibly TRBD1 for D (5 bases). Germline-derived CDR1 and CDR2 are SGHRS and YFSETQ. V shed 9 bases and J shed 4 bases, with 14 bases lying between them. This CDR3 comprises 13 residues. This CDR3 is CATSSEGGNTIYF. CDR3 DNA: TGCGCCACATCGTCGGAGGGGGGAAACACCATATATTTT.

This chain uses TRBV5-1 with TRBJ2-6; 10 bases are a match to TRBD2. CDR1 and CDR2 from the germline V gene are SGHRS and YFSETQ. V trimming: 3 bases; J trimming: 2 bases; junction bases outside the gene matches: 8. This CDR3 has 18 amino acids. The CDR3 nucleotides are TGCGCCAGCAGCTACCTAGCCAGCGGGGGGGCTGGGGCCAACGTCCTGACTTTC. It yields the protein CASSYLASGGAGANVLTF.